Shown below are 25 T cell receptor beta chains from a single sample sequenced in a study of blood T cell repertoires in COVID-19. Sequenced by immunoSEQ multiplex PCR; TCRdb stores in-frame clones only, minus some. The table records 130,000 to 150,000 clones, more than 75% of them present only once. The sample consisted of PBMCs or T cells enriched from blood (not recorded which). The receptors were sampled from a woman in her twenties or thirties with acute COVID-19.

Comments on this clone: This sample also contains other DNA sequences that code for the same CDR3. For the CDR3, the DNA is TGTGCCAGCTCACCACCGGGGGGGGAGACCCAGTACTTC. As protein: CASSPPGGETQYF. This chain connects TRBV18 to TRBJ2-5; 7 nucleotides agree with TRBD2. Germline trimming cut 0 bases from V and 5 bases from J; bases unmatched to any gene: 0. There are 13 residues in the CDR3. CDR1 KGHSH and CDR2 LQKENI come from the germline V gene.

The J gene is TRBJ2-3, the V gene TRBV10-3, with D perhaps matching TRBD2 (5 bases). Germline CDR1 reads ENHRY; CDR2 reads SYGVKD. The V end lost 11 bases, the J end lost 1 base, and 10 bases lay between the germline ends. The CDR3 runs to 12 residues. The CDR3: CAARGGTDTQYF. The DNA for the CDR3 is TGTGCCGCCCGGGGAGGCACAGATACGCAGTATTTT.

V gene TRBV30 combines with J gene TRBJ1-6; D remains unclear. V was clipped by 5 bases and J by 8 bases, with 16 bases between them. CDR1 is GTSNPN, CDR2 SVGIG, per germline (reference sequence). The CDR3 runs 14 residues. The CDR3 DNA reads as TGTGCCTGGGGTCACCTTGGCGGGGATTCACCCCTCCACTTT. This translates into CAWGHLGGDSPLHF.

This sequence joins TRBV11-1 and TRBJ1-1; D gene uncertain. Germline assignment: CDR1 SGHAT and CDR2 FQDESV (reference sequence). The CDR3 has 13 amino acids. V was clipped by 5 bases and J by 1 base, with 8 bases between them. The CDR3 sequence: CASSTSGNTEAFF. The CDR3 coding sequence is TGTGCCAGCAGCACGTCCGGGAACACTGAAGCTTTCTTT.

V is TRBV27 and J is TRBJ2-7; possible D gene TRBD1, 6 bases. Germline V gives CDR1 MNHEY, CDR2 SMNVEV (reference sequence). Trimming cost V 7 bases and J 3 bases, with 19 bases left between them. This CDR3 region has 15 residues. The chain's CDR3 is CASTKYMGAGYEQYF. The CDR3 DNA reads as TGTGCCAGCACCAAGTATATGGGGGCCGGCTACGAGCAGTACTTC.

V is TRBV7-3 and J is TRBJ2-2; 11 nucleotides align to TRBD1. With 4 bases clipped from V and 7 bases from J, the junction kept 8 bases outside the gene matches. CDR3 length: 16 residues. CDR1 is SGHTA, CDR2 FQGTGA, per germline. DNA for the CDR3: TGTGCCAGCAGCTGGACCGGGACAGGGGGTATCGGGGAGCTGTTTTTT. Translation: CASSWTGTGGIGELFF.

This chain connects TRBV28 to TRBJ1-1; 9 bases map to TRBD1. Per the germline V gene, CDR1 is MDHEN and CDR2 is SYDVKM. CDR3 length: 14 amino acids. Germline trimming cut 6 bases from V and 4 bases from J; bases unmatched to any gene: 6. The CDR3 nucleotides read TGTGCCAGCAGGGCCGGGACAGGGCGCACTGAAGCTTTCTTT. This encodes CASRAGTGRTEAFF.

This rearrangement joins TRBV20-1 to TRBJ1-4, with 11 bases that match TRBD1. Unmatched junction bases numbered 14, after V lost 3 bases and J lost 17 bases. CDR1 and CDR2 (germline): DFQATT, SNEGSKA (reference sequence). The CDR3 runs 14 residues. CDR3 protein: CSASWTGGGERIFF. In nucleotides, the CDR3 is TGCAGTGCTAGTTGGACAGGGGGCGGTGAAAGGATATTTTTT.

As DNA, the CDR3 is TGTGCCAGTAGTAGGTACCTCCTGGGCCATGAGCAGTTCTTC. It translates to CASSRYLLGHEQFF. This chain uses TRBV19 with TRBJ2-1; D not resolved. This CDR3 comprises 14 residues. Germline CDR1 is LNHDA and CDR2 is SQIVND (reference sequence). Trimming stripped 4 bases from V and 8 bases from J, with 15 bases between.

The V gene is TRBV3-1 (or the pseudogene TRBV3-2), the J gene TRBJ1-1, with 7 bases aligning to TRBD1. The trim removed 6 bases at V and 8 bases at J, leaving 6 bases unmatched. Germline V lookup: CDR1 LGHDT, CDR2 YNNKEL (reference sequence). CDR3 length equals 12 residues. The CDR3 is CASSDTGVEAFF. CDR3 bases: TGTGCCAGCAGTGACACAGGGGTAGAAGCTTTCTTT.

The chain has TRBV4-2 and TRBJ1-1, with D possibly being TRBD1 (5 bases). CDR1 is LGHNA and CDR2 is YNFKEQ in the germline V gene. The germline V and J ends were trimmed by 0 bases and 13 bases, with 21 bases remaining between them. The CDR3 is 15 residues long. The CDR3 sequence: CASSQDVFPDTHGFF. CDR3 bases: TGTGCCAGCAGCCAAGACGTGTTTCCGGACACCCACGGTTTCTTT.

CDR3 sequence: CASSLGRQNTEAFF. As DNA, the CDR3 is TGCGCCAGCAGCTTGGGGCGACAGAACACTGAAGCTTTCTTT. The chain employs TRBV5-1 and TRBJ1-1; D call uncertain. Germline CDR1 reads SGHRS; CDR2 reads YFSETQ. This CDR3 has 14 amino acids. V was pared by 0 bases and J by 1 base, with 7 bases between.

This clone was found a few times. V and J are TRBV5-4 and TRBJ2-2; D call uncertain. The CDR3 is 14 amino acids. Trimming took off 4 bases at V and 2 bases at J, with 9 bases between the two ends. Germline V gene data show CDR1 as SGHNT and CDR2 as YYREEE (reference sequence). The CDR3 is CASSPSLNTGELFF. CDR3 coding DNA: TGTGCCAGCAGCCCGTCGCTAAACACCGGGGAGCTGTTTTTT.

V and J are TRBV5-1 and TRBJ2-7, with 9 bases that match TRBD1. Germline trimming cut 4 bases from V and 4 bases from J; bases unmatched to any gene: 9. The germline V gene encodes CDR1 SGHRS and CDR2 YFSETQ. The length of the CDR3 is 15 residues. The CDR3 sequence is CASSPIPGQGYEQYF. The CDR3 DNA reads as TGCGCCAGCAGCCCAATACCGGGACAGGGTTACGAGCAGTACTTC.

Only a few counts were recorded for this clone. The chain couples TRBV6-4 to TRBJ2-3; D is perhaps TRBD2 (6 bases). Germline loops: CDR1 MRHNA, CDR2 SNTAGT. CDR3 size: 16 residues. Trimming shortened V by 4 bases and J by 2 bases, and 16 bases separated the two germline ends. CDR3 nucleotide sequence: TGTGCCAGCAGTGTCAACAGTGGGGGGTCCACAGATACGCAGTATTTT. Translated, it gives CASSVNSGGSTDTQYF.

V usage is TRBV7-6 and J usage is TRBJ2-7, with D possibly matching TRBD1 (6 bases). The CDR3 covers 15 residues. Trimming took off 5 bases at V and 1 base at J, with 15 bases between the two ends. Per germline, CDR1 SGHVS and CDR2 FNYEAQ. CDR3 sequence reads: CASSISGQGSYEQYF. CDR3 DNA sequence: TGTGCCAGCAGCATTAGTGGGCAGGGGTCCTACGAGCAGTACTTC.

The chain uses TRBV6-2 or TRBV6-3 and TRBJ2-5; 7 bases fit TRBD2. V gave up 5 bases and J gave up 5 bases; unmatched junction bases: 11. This CDR3 contains 15 residues. Per the germline V gene, CDR1 is MNHEY and CDR2 is SVGEGT. CDR3 sequence reads: CASSPTLASGETQYF. CDR3 coding DNA: TGTGCCAGCAGTCCGACACTAGCGAGTGGGGAGACCCAGTACTTC.

The V and J genes are TRBV28 and TRBJ1-1; 8 bases are shared with TRBD1. The V and J ends lost 5 bases and 10 bases, in that order; junction bases with no gene match: 15. The CDR3 sequence is 15 residues long. In germline, CDR1 is MDHEN, CDR2 SYDVKM. CDR3 DNA sequence: TGTGCCAGCAGTCCCGCCTCGACAGGGGAACGGGGAGCTTTCTTT. This codes for CASSPASTGERGAFF.

This sequence joins TRBV2 and TRBJ2-5, with unresolved D. Germline values: CDR1 SNHLY, CDR2 FYNNEI. The CDR3 sequence is 11 residues long. V was clipped by 6 bases and J by 4 bases, with 6 bases between them. The CDR3 is CASRLAETQYF. CDR3 nucleotides: TGTGCCAGCAGGCTGGCAGAGACCCAGTACTTC.

The chain employs TRBV12-3 or TRBV12-4 and TRBJ1-2, with D hard to call. Deletions cut 5 bases from V and 0 bases from J, with 7 bases between. The CDR3 contains 13 residues. In nucleotides, the CDR3 is TGTGCCAGCAGTCCTTCAGCTAACTATGGCTACACCTTC. Translated: CASSPSANYGYTF.

The rearrangement joins TRBV6-5 to TRBJ2-1; 12 bases match TRBD2. The V segment lost 6 bases and the J segment 7 bases; nucleotides outside the gene matches: 7. The CDR3 contains 15 residues. CDR1 is MNHEY, CDR2 SVGAGI, per germline. This CDR3 is CASSILAGGGNEQFF. The CDR3 nucleotides read TGTGCCAGCAGCATACTAGCGGGAGGTGGAAATGAGCAGTTCTTC.

The gene calls are TRBV29-1 and TRBJ1-1; tentative D call: TRBD1 (6 bases). Germline CDR1 and CDR2: SQVTM and ANQGSEA. The CDR3 has 20 amino acids. Trimming took off 4 bases at V and 3 bases at J, with 33 bases between the two ends. Here the CDR3 reads CSVGAWGRGGLGRSYTEAFF. The CDR3 bases are TGCAGCGTTGGTGCATGGGGCAGGGGAGGGTTAGGTCGAAGTTACACTGAAGCTTTCTTT.

The chain couples TRBV7-2 to TRBJ2-5; the match to TRBD2 covers 8 bases. V dropped 6 bases and J dropped 2; count of bases not matched to a gene: 8. Germline V gene data show CDR1 as SGHTA and CDR2 as FQGNSA. The CDR3 runs 15 residues. CDR3 nucleotide sequence: TGTGCCAGCAGGGGTTTAGCGGGACTTCAAGAGACCCAGTACTTC. Translating gives CASRGLAGLQETQYF.

The chain uses TRBV7-9 and TRBJ2-7, with a possible D match to TRBD2 (5 bases). Germline V CDR1 and CDR2: SEHNR, FQNEAQ (reference sequence). The CDR3 covers 12 residues. The ends were cut back, 3 bases at V and 7 bases at J, with 10 bases in the middle. CDR3 nucleotide sequence: TGTGCCAGCAGCTTGGGGAGTGGGGAGCAGTACTTC. Amino acid sequence: CASSLGSGEQYF. The full variable domain, in which reference TRBV7-9 and TRBJ2-7 provide the parts outside the CDR3, is DTGVSQNPRHKITKRGQNVTFRCDPISEHNRLYWYRQTLGQGPEFLTYFQNEAQLEKSRLLSDRFSAERPKGSFSTLEIQRTEQGDSAMYLCASSLGSGEQYFGPGTRLTVT.

V gene TRBV6-1 combines with J gene TRBJ1-6, with D possibly TRBD1 on 5 matching bases. This CDR3 region has 15 residues. Between the trimmed V and J ends, which lost 3 bases and 6 bases, there was a span of 12 bases. Germline V lookup: CDR1 MNHNS, CDR2 SASEGT. The CDR3 is CASSDTPGGNSPLHF. The CDR3 region has the DNA TGTGCCAGCAGTGATACCCCGGGGGGTAATTCACCCCTCCACTTT.